The 20 T cell receptor beta chains given below trace back to one sample, sequenced in a study of T cell responses to AZD1222 COVID-19 vaccine. Repertoires were generated with immunoSEQ multiplex PCR, while TCRdb's copy carries only in-frame clones and drops some. The sample lists 65,000 to 85,000 clones; 70% to 90% were seen once. Source: peripheral blood, taken on day 0 of AZD1222 vaccination. The receptor set was obtained from an adult in good health.

The rearrangement joins TRBV10-3 to TRBJ2-2; 13 bases map to TRBD2. Trimming cost V 7 bases and J 0 bases; bases outside gene matches: 5. Germline V gene data show CDR1 as ENHRY and CDR2 as SYGVKD. The CDR3 covers 17 residues. CDR3 region: CAITRLAGGSNTGELFF. CDR3 DNA: TGTGCCATCACCCGACTAGCGGGAGGCTCGAACACCGGGGAGCTGTTTTTT.

The chain uses TRBV15 and TRBJ2-5; TRBD1 aligns across 9 bases. V lost 2 bases and J lost 5; bases outside the gene matches: 6. Per the germline V gene, CDR1 is LNHNV and CDR2 is YYDKDF (reference sequence). The CDR3 totals 15 residues. CDR3 sequence reads: CATSRPGQGGETQYF. The CDR3 coding sequence is TGTGCCACCAGCAGACCGGGACAGGGTGGCGAGACCCAGTACTTC.

The chain combines TRBV7-9 with TRBJ2-2; D gene uncertain. Germline V gene sequence: CDR1 SEHNR, CDR2 FQNEAQ (reference sequence). V was trimmed by 5 bases and J by 2 bases, leaving 15 bases between them. The CDR3 extends over 16 amino acids. The CDR3 nucleotides are TGTGCCAGCAGCCCTCCCGGGTCCCTAAACACCGGGGAGCTGTTTTTT. This sequence encodes CASSPPGSLNTGELFF.

This clone was seen once. The chain uses TRBV12-3 or TRBV12-4 and TRBJ1-1; 8 bases align to TRBD1. The junction had 5 bases not matched to a gene; V was cut back by 7 bases and J by 4 bases. This CDR3 is 13 amino acids long. CDR3 nucleotides: TGTGCCAGCACCGGGACAGGCATCACTGAAGCTTTCTTT. Encoded protein: CASTGTGITEAFF.

V usage is TRBV4-2 and J usage is TRBJ2-1; the match to TRBD1 covers 8 bases. Trimming removed 4 bases from V and 3 bases from J; junction bases left unmatched: 5. Per the germline V gene, CDR1 is LGHNA and CDR2 is YNFKEQ. CDR3 length equals 15 residues. CDR3 bases: TGTGCCAGCAGCCCCGGGACAGGCCACTACAATGAGCAGTTCTTC. Its protein is CASSPGTGHYNEQFF.

The chain has TRBV27 and TRBJ2-7; TRBD1 matches 7 bases. J gave up 1 base and V 5 bases, and 5 bases lay outside the gene matches. Germline loops: CDR1 MNHEY, CDR2 SMNVEV (reference sequence). The CDR3 runs to 14 residues. The CDR3 region is CASSPTGVSYEQYV. The CDR3 region has the DNA TGTGCCAGCAGTCCCACAGGGGTATCCTACGAGCAGTACGTC.

There are a few counts of this clone. V is TRBV5-1 and J is TRBJ2-3; D is unresolved. The CDR3 has 16 amino acids. The V end was cut by 3 bases, the J end by 2 bases, with 16 bases between. Germline V gene lookup returns CDR1 SGHRS and CDR2 YFSETQ. The CDR3, as DNA: TGCGCCAGCAGCTCCCTCGGAACCCAGGACACAGATACGCAGTATTTT. Translation: CASSSLGTQDTDTQYF.

This clone has more than one count but fewer than ten. V usage is TRBV6-6 and J usage is TRBJ2-2; weak D call: TRBD1 (6 bases). Trimming took 2 bases from V and 7 from J, leaving 11 bases between them. In germline, CDR1 is MNHNY, CDR2 SVGAGI (reference sequence). This CDR3 comprises 14 residues. The CDR3 sequence is CASSYIGGGGELFF. The CDR3 region has the DNA TGTGCCAGCAGTTACATAGGGGGTGGCGGGGAGCTGTTTTTT.

V gene TRBV18 combines with J gene TRBJ2-7; no clear D. V lost 2 bases and J 2 bases, leaving 13 bases between the germline ends. Germline loops: CDR1 KGHSH, CDR2 LQKENI. The CDR3 has 15 residues. In DNA form, the CDR3 reads TGTGCCAGCTCACCAGGCAAAGGGCCCCCCTACGAGCAGTACTTC. Translating gives CASSPGKGPPYEQYF.

This chain's CDR3 is CASSPGLLINEQFF. Written as DNA, the CDR3 is TGTGCCAGCAGCCCGGGACTTCTAATTAATGAGCAGTTCTTC. The V call is TRBV3-1 (or the pseudogene TRBV3-2), the J call TRBJ2-1, with D tentatively TRBD2 (6 bases). Germline CDR1 LGHDT, CDR2 YNNKEL (reference sequence). The CDR3 consists of 14 residues. V shed 4 bases and J shed 7 bases, with 14 bases lying between them.

This clone has only a few counts. V is TRBV11-1 and J is TRBJ1-6, with D perhaps TRBD1 (5 bases). The CDR3 loop spans 16 amino acids. V was clipped by 3 bases and J by 7 bases, with 16 bases between them. Germline CDR1 SGHAT, CDR2 FQDESV (reference sequence). CDR3 sequence: CASSFRRVGTNSPLHF. In DNA, the CDR3 is TGTGCCAGCAGCTTCCGAAGGGTGGGGACGAATTCACCCCTCCACTTT.

The rearrangement joins TRBV30 to TRBJ1-2, with unresolved D. CDR3 length: 15 amino acids. V was pared by 0 bases and J by 0 bases, with 11 bases between. Germline lookup yields CDR1 GTSNPN and CDR2 SVGIG (reference sequence). CDR3 sequence reads: CAWSVAGEPNYGYTF. CDR3 sequence (DNA): TGTGCCTGGAGTGTCGCGGGCGAGCCTAACTATGGCTACACCTTC.

This clone is deemed medium-sized. The CDR3 nucleotides read TGTGCCAGTAGCCCCCCGGCAGGGGACCTTAATGAAAAACTGTTTTTT. Translation: CASSPPAGDLNEKLFF. This chain uses TRBV19 with TRBJ1-4, with a weak D call TRBD1 (6 bases). Trimming took 6 bases from V and 4 from J, leaving 18 bases between them. The CDR3 sequence is 16 residues long. The germline V gene encodes CDR1 LNHDA and CDR2 SQIVND (reference sequence).

V usage is TRBV5-1 and J usage is TRBJ2-3; TRBD2 might be the D (5 bases). The CDR3 contains 15 residues. V was shortened by 0 bases and J by 0 bases, with 8 bases between the two germline ends. Per germline, CDR1 SGHRS and CDR2 YFSETQ. Here the CDR3 reads CASSLAGVSTDTQYF. DNA of the CDR3: TGCGCCAGCAGCTTGGCCGGGGTGAGCACAGATACGCAGTATTTT. Variable domain in full (rest from reference TRBV5-1 and TRBJ2-3): KAGVTQTPRYLIKTRGQQVTLSCSPISGHRSVSWYQQTPGQGLQFLFEYFSETQRNKGNFPGRFSGRQFSNSRSEMNVSTLELGDSALYLCASSLAGVSTDTQYFGPGTRLTVL.

The chain carries TRBV2 and TRBJ2-3, with 8 nucleotides matching TRBD1. The germline V gene encodes CDR1 SNHLY and CDR2 FYNNEI. J was trimmed by 2 bases and V by 4 bases; bases with no gene match: 8. The CDR3 runs 16 residues. Here the CDR3 DNA reads TGTGCCAGCAGTGCACCAGGGACAGGCCTCACAGATACGCAGTATTTT. It yields the protein CASSAPGTGLTDTQYF. The full variable domain, rest sourced from reference TRBV2 and TRBJ2-3, is EPEVTQTPSHQVTQMGQEVILRCVPISNHLYFYWYRQILGQKVEFLVSFYNNEISEKSEIFDDQFSVERPDGSNFTLKIRSTKLEDSAMYFCASSAPGTGLTDTQYFGPGTRLTVL.

The chain has TRBV7-2 and TRBJ2-2; maybe TRBD2 (6 bases). CDR1 is SGHTA and CDR2 is FQGNSA in the germline V gene. Between the trimmed V and J ends, which lost 3 bases and 5 bases, there was a span of 13 bases. This CDR3 is built from 15 residues. This chain's CDR3 is CASSFNKGGTGELFF. As DNA, the CDR3 is TGTGCCAGCAGCTTTAATAAGGGAGGAACCGGGGAGCTGTTTTTT.

The gene calls are TRBV10-3 and TRBJ1-2; no reliable D call. This CDR3 contains 16 residues. Germline CDR1 reads ENHRY; CDR2 reads SYGVKD. V lost 0 bases and J 4 bases, leaving 15 bases between the germline ends. The CDR3 is CAISESREGVPYGYTF. The CDR3 coding sequence is TGTGCCATCAGTGAGTCACGGGAGGGAGTGCCCTATGGCTACACCTTC.

The chain uses TRBV13 and TRBJ1-1; no definite D call. Germline-derived CDR1 and CDR2 are PRHDT and FYEKMQ (reference sequence). V lost 2 bases to trimming and J lost 0 bases, with 4 bases between them. This CDR3 has 13 amino acids. The CDR3 region is CASSLYMNTEAFF. CDR3 nucleotide sequence: TGTGCCAGCAGCTTATATATGAACACTGAAGCTTTCTTT.

This chain uses TRBV18 with TRBJ1-2; the D is unclear. The V gene lost 0 bases and the J gene lost 5 bases, with 13 bases spanning the gap. The CDR3 consists of 15 residues. CDR1 and CDR2 from the germline V gene are KGHSH and LQKENI. The CDR3 DNA is TGTGCCAGCTCACCACCCCAAAGGGTTGGATATGGCTACACCTTC. Amino acid sequence: CASSPPQRVGYGYTF.

The V gene is TRBV28, the J gene TRBJ1-2; the D is unclear. Between the trimmed V and J ends, which lost 5 bases and 2 bases, there was a span of 3 bases. The CDR3 is made up of 11 amino acids. Looked up from germline, CDR1 is MDHEN and CDR2 is SYDVKM. In nucleotides, the CDR3 is TGTGCCAGCAGTGTCAACTATGGCTACACCTTC. Protein: CASSVNYGYTF.